Following are 14 T cell receptor beta chains from one sample sequenced in a study of blood T cell repertoires in COVID-19. Measured with immunoSEQ multiplex PCR; TCRdb has only the in-frame clones, and not every one. The table shows 200,000 to 250,000 clones, with 83% occurring only once. The material sequenced was peripheral blood. These receptor sequences come from a woman in her 30s with COVID-19, enrolled during active disease.

This clone was seen a few times. This chain links TRBV6-5 with TRBJ2-5, with 7 bases aligning to TRBD2. This CDR3 contains 15 residues. Germline lookup yields CDR1 MNHEY and CDR2 SVGAGI. Trimming cost V 6 bases and J 4 bases; bases outside gene matches: 11. The CDR3 nucleotides are TGTGCCAGCAGGGACCGGGACTACCGTCCAGAGACCCAGTACTTC. Its protein product is CASRDRDYRPETQYF.

The chain couples TRBV4-2 to TRBJ2-1; the match to TRBD1 covers 7 bases. With V trimmed by 1 base and J by 4 bases, 1 base remained unmatched. The CDR3 loop spans 14 amino acids. CDR1 is LGHNA and CDR2 is YNFKEQ in the germline V gene. CDR3 DNA sequence: TGTGCCAGCAGCCAAGGGGACAGTTACAATGAGCAGTTCTTC. Translating it yields CASSQGDSYNEQFF.

This clone was picked up a small number of times. The chain recombines TRBV6-5 with TRBJ2-7, with D possibly matching TRBD2 (6 bases). CDR3 length: 15 amino acids. Germline values: CDR1 MNHEY, CDR2 SVGAGI. The V end was cut by 6 bases, the J end by 5 bases, with 20 bases between. CDR3 nucleotide sequence: TGTGCCAGCAGCCACCTAGACGGGAGACTTAACGAGCAGTACTTC. Translated, it gives CASSHLDGRLNEQYF.

This chain joins TRBV5-1 and TRBJ1-4, with unresolved D. V was pared by 0 bases and J by 5 bases, with 8 bases between. The germline CDR1 and CDR2 sequences are SGHRS and YFSETQ. The CDR3 runs to 14 residues. CDR3 sequence (DNA): TGCGCCAGCAGCTTGGGGCAGAAAAATGAAAAACTGTTTTTT. It encodes CASSLGQKNEKLFF.

The V and J genes are TRBV5-1 and TRBJ2-7; 16 positions agree with TRBD2. The CDR3 is made up of 18 amino acids. V lost 4 bases, J lost 0 bases, and 7 bases stayed unmatched. Germline lookup yields CDR1 SGHRS and CDR2 YFSETQ. CDR3: CASSPGLAGGRGSYEQYF. In DNA, the CDR3 is TGCGCCAGCAGCCCGGGACTAGCGGGGGGGAGGGGCTCCTACGAGCAGTACTTC.

This chain connects TRBV6-5 to TRBJ1-6, with D perhaps TRBD1 (5 bases). The CDR3 runs 14 residues. The germline V gene encodes CDR1 MNHEY and CDR2 SVGAGI. V was trimmed by 2 bases and J by 7 bases, leaving 9 bases between them. CDR3: CASSYRGMNSPLHF. Here the CDR3 DNA reads TGTGCCAGCAGTTACAGGGGCATGAATTCACCCCTCCACTTT.

This clone has only one observation. The chain combines TRBV9 with TRBJ1-3; D is unresolved. This CDR3 is 16 amino acids long. V dropped 0 bases and J dropped 0 bases, with 10 bases sitting between them. Looked up from germline, CDR1 is SGDLS and CDR2 is YYNGEE. The CDR3 is CASSVGQAFSGNTIYF. CDR3 nucleotides: TGTGCCAGCAGCGTAGGGCAGGCGTTCTCTGGAAACACCATATATTTT.

The chain combines TRBV18 with TRBJ1-6; TRBD1 matches 7 bases. V shed 6 bases and J 10 bases; nucleotides not matched to a gene: 9. The germline V gene has CDR1 KGHSH and CDR2 LQKENI. This CDR3 spans 14 amino acids. The CDR3 bases are TGTGCCAGCTCTCAACTCGACAGGGAATCACCCCTCCACTTT. Translating gives CASSQLDRESPLHF.

J is TRBJ2-7 and V is TRBV9; 8 nucleotides agree with TRBD1. Germline V lookup: CDR1 SGDLS, CDR2 YYNGEE. CDR3 length equals 16 residues. Germline trimming cut 3 bases from V and 3 bases from J; bases unmatched to any gene: 11. In nucleotides, the CDR3 is TGTGCCAGCAGCGCGATGCAGGGGGCGCGGGTCTACGAGCAGTACTTC. Residues: CASSAMQGARVYEQYF.

The DNA of the CDR3 is TGTGCCAGCAGTTACGGGGGGGTGGTCACTGAAGCTTTCTTT. Translated, it gives CASSYGGVVTEAFF. V gene TRBV6-5 combines with J gene TRBJ1-1, with TRBD1 as a possible D gene (5 bases). V lost 2 bases and J lost 4, with 11 bases in between. Germline assignment: CDR1 MNHEY and CDR2 SVGAGI. This CDR3 is 14 amino acids long.

J is TRBJ1-3 and V is TRBV6-1; 7 bases agree with TRBD1. V lost 4 bases, J lost 0 bases, and 6 bases stayed unmatched. The CDR3 runs to 16 residues. Germline V gene lookup returns CDR1 MNHNS and CDR2 SASEGT. The CDR3 nucleotides read TGTGCCAGCAGTGCCGACAGGGCCCGCTCTGGAAACACCATATATTTT. Translation gives CASSADRARSGNTIYF.

The V gene is TRBV19, the J gene TRBJ1-1, with 8 positions matching TRBD1. The CDR3 runs 14 residues. V was clipped by 2 bases and J by 4 bases; unmatched bases: 3. The germline V gene encodes CDR1 LNHDA and CDR2 SQIVND (reference sequence). The CDR3 region is CASSIQGAITEAFF. The CDR3 nucleotides are TGTGCCAGTAGTATACAGGGGGCGATCACTGAAGCTTTCTTT.

The V call is TRBV11-2, the J call TRBJ2-3; 12 bases are a match to TRBD2. This CDR3 region has 18 residues. The germline V gene encodes CDR1 SGHAT and CDR2 FQNNGV. The trim removed 2 bases at V and 0 bases at J, leaving 6 bases unmatched. The chain's CDR3 is CASSLTTSGGRSTDTQYF. Here the CDR3 DNA reads TGTGCCAGCAGCTTAACGACTAGCGGGGGCCGAAGCACAGATACGCAGTATTTT. The full variable domain, in which reference TRBV11-2 and TRBJ2-3 provide the parts outside the CDR3, is EAGVAQSPRYKIIEKRQSVAFWCNPISGHATLYWYQQILGQGPKLLIQFQNNGVVDDSQLPKDRFSAERLKGVDSTLKIQPAKLEDSAVYLCASSLTTSGGRSTDTQYFGPGTRLTVL.

V usage is TRBV11-1 and J usage is TRBJ2-3, with unresolved D. Trimming left V 3 bases short and J 3 bases short, with 7 bases between. CDR3 length equals 13 residues. Germline V gene lookup returns CDR1 SGHAT and CDR2 FQDESV (reference sequence). The DNA for the CDR3 is TGTGCCAGCAGCTTTCCCGGGACAGATACGCAGTATTTT. It specifies CASSFPGTDTQYF.